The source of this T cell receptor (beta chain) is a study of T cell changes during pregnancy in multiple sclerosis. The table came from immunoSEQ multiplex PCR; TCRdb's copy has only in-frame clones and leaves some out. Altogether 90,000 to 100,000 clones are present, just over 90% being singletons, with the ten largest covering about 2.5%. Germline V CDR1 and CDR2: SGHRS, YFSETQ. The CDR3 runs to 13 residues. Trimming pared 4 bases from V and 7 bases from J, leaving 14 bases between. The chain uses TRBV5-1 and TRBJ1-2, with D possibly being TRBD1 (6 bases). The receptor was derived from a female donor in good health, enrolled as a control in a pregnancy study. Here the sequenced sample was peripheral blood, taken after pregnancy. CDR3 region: CASSQGQRGGYTF. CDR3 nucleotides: TGCGCCAGCAGCCAAGGACAGCGGGGTGGCTACACCTTC.